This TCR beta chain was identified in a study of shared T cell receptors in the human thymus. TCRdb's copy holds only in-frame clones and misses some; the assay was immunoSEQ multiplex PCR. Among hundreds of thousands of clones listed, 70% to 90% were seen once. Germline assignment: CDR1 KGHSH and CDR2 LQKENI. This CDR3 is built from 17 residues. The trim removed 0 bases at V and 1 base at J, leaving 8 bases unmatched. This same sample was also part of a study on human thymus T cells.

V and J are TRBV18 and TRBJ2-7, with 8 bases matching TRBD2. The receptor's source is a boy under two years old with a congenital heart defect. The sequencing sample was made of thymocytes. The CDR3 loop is CASSPPPASGRSYEQYF. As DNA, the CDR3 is TGTGCCAGCTCACCACCTCCGGCTAGCGGGCGGTCCTACGAGCAGTACTTC.